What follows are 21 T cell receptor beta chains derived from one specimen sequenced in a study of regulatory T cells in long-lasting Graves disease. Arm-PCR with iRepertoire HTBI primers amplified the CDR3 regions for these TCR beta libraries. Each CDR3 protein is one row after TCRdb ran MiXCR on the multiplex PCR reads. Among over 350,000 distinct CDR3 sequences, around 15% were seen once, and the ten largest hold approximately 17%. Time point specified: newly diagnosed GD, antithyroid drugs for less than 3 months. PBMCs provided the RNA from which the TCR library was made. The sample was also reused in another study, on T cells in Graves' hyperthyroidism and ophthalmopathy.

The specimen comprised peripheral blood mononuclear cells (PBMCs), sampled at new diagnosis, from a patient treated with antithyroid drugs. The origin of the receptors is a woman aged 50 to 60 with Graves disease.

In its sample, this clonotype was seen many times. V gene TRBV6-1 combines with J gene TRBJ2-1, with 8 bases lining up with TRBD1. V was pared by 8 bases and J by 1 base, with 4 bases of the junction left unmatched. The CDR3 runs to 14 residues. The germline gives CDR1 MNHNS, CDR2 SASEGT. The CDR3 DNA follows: TGTGCCAGCGAAACAGGGGGTTCCTACAATGAGCAGTTCTTC. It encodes CASETGGSYNEQFF.

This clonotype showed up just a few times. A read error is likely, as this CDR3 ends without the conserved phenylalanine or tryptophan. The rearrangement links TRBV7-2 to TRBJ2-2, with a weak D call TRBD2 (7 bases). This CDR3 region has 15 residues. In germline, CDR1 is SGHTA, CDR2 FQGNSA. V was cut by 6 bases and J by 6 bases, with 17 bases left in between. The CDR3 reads CASRRGLAVAGELFS. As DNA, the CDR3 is TGTGCCAGCAGGCGGGGGCTAGCCGTGGCCGGGGAGCTGTTTTCT.

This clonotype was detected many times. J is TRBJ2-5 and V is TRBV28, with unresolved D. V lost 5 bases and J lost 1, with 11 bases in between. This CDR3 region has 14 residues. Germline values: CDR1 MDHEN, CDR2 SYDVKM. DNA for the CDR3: TGTGCCAGCAGTCTTAACGGAATCCAAGAGACCCAGTACTTC. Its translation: CASSLNGIQETQYF.

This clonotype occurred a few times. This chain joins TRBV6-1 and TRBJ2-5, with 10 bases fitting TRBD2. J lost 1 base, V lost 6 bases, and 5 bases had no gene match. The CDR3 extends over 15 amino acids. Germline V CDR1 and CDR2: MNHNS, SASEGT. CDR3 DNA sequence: TGTGCCAGCAGGGCTTGGACTAGCGGCCAAGAGACCCAGTACTTC. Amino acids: CASRAWTSGQETQYF.

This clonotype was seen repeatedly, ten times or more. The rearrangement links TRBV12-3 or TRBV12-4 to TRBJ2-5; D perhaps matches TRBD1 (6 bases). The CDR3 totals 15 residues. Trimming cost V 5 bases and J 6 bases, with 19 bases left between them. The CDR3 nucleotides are TGTGCCAGCAGTACAGGGTGGGGGTCGCGTAAGACCCAGTACTTC. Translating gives CASSTGWGSRKTQYF.

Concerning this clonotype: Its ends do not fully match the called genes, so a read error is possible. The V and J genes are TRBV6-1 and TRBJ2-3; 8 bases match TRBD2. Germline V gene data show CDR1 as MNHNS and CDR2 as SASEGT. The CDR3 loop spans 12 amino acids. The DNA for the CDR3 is TGTGCCAGCAGTGAACCGCCGGGAGGGGCGGATTTT. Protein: CASSEPPGGADF.

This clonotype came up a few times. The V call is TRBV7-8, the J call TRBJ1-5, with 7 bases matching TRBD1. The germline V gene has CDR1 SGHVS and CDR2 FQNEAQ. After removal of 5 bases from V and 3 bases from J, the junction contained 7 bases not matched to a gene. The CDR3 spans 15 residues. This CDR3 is CASSVQGDYNQPQHF. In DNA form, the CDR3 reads TGTGCCAGCAGCGTTCAGGGGGACTACAATCAGCCCCAGCATTTT.

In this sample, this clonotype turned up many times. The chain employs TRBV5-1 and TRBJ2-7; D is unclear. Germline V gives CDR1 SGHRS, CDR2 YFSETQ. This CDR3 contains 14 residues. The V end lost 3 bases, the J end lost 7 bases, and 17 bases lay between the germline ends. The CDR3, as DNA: TGCGCCAGCAGCTCCCCGGAACGATCATCGGAGCAGTACTTC. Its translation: CASSSPERSSEQYF. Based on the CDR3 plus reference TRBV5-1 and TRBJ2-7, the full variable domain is KAGVTQTPRYLIKTRGQQVTLSCSPISGHRSVSWYQQTPGQGLQFLFEYFSETQRNKGNFPGRFSGRQFSNSRSEMNVSTLELGDSALYLCASSSPERSSEQYFGPGTRLTVT.

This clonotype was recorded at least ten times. The CDR3 nucleotides read TGTGCCAGCAGCTTAGGCCGGCGGGGGCCCCATGAGCAGTTCTTC. It codes for CASSLGRRGPHEQFF. The V and J genes are TRBV13 and TRBJ2-1; perhaps TRBD2 as D (7 bases). Deletions cut 0 bases from V and 8 bases from J, with 14 bases between. Germline V gene sequence: CDR1 PRHDT, CDR2 FYEKMQ (reference sequence). The CDR3 extends over 15 amino acids.

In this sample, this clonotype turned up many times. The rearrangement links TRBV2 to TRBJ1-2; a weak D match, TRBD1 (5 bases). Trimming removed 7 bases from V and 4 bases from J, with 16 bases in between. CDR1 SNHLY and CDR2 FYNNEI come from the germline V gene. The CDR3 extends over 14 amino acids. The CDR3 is CASMGTVVSYGYTF. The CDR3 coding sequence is TGTGCCAGCATGGGGACTGTAGTCAGCTATGGCTACACCTTC.

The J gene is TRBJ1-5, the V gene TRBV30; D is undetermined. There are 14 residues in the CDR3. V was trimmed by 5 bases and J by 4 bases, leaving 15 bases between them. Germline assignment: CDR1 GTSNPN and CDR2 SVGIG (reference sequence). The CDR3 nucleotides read TGTGCCTGGTGTAGCGGGCAGCCGAATCAGCCCCAGCATTTT. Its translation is CAWCSGQPNQPQHF.

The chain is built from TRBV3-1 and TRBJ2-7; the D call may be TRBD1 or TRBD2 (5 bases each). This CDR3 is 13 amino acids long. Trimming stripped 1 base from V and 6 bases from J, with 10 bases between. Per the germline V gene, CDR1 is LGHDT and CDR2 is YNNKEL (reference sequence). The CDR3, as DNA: TGTGCCAGCAGCCAAGGAGGGGACGGCGAGCAGTACTTC. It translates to CASSQGGDGEQYF.

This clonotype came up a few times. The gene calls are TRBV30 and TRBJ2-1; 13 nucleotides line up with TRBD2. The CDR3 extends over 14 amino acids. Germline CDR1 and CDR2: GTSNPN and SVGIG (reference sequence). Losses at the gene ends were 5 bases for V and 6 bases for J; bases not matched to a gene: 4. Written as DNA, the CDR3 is TGTGCCTGGGGACTAGCGGGAGTGGTCAATGAGCAGTTCTTC. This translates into CAWGLAGVVNEQFF.

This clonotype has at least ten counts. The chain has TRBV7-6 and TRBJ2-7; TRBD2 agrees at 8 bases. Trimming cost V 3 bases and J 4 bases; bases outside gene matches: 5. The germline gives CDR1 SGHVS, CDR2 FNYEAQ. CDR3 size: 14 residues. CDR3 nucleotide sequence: TGTGCCAGCAGCTTTGGAGCGGGAGATTACGAGCAGTACTTC. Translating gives CASSFGAGDYEQYF. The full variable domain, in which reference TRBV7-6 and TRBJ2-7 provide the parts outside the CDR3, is GAGVSQSPRYKVTKRGQDVALRCDPISGHVSLYWYRQALGQGPEFLTYFNYEAQQDKSGLPNDRFSAERPEGSISTLTIQRTEQRDSAMYRCASSFGAGDYEQYFGPGTRLTVT.

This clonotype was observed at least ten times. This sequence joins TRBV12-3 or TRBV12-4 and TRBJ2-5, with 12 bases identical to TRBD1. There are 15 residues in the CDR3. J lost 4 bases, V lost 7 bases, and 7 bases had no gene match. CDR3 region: CASKVGQGARETQYF. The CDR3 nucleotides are TGTGCCAGCAAAGTGGGACAGGGGGCGAGAGAGACCCAGTACTTC.

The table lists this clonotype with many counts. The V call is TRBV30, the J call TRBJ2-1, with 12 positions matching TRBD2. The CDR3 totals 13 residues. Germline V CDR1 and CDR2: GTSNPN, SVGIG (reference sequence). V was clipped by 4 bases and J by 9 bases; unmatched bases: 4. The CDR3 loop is CAWKLAGGIEQFF. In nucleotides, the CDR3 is TGTGCCTGGAAACTAGCGGGAGGTATTGAGCAGTTCTTC.

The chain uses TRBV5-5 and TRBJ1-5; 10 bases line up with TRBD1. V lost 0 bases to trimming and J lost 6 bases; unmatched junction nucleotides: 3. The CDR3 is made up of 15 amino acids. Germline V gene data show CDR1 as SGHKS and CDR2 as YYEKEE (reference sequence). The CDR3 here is CASSLEDRGFQPQHF. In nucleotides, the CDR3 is TGTGCCAGCAGCTTGGAGGACAGGGGGTTTCAGCCCCAGCATTTT.

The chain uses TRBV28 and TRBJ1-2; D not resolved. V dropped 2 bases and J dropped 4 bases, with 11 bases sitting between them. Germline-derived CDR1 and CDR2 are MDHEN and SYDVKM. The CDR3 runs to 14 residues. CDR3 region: CASSLGGPPYGYTF. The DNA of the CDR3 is TGTGCCAGCAGTTTAGGAGGCCCCCCCTATGGCTACACCTTC.

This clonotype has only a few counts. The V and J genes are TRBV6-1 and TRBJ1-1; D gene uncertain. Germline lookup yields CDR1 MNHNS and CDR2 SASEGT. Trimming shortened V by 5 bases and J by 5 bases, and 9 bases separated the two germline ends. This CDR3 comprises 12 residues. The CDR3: CASSRLRTEAFF. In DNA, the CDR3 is TGTGCCAGCAGTAGGCTAAGAACTGAAGCTTTCTTT.

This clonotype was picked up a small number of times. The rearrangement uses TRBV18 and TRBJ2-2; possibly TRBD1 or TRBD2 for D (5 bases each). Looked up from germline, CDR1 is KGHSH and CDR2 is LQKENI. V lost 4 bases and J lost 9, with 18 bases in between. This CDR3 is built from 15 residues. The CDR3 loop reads CASSQPGTRHRELFF. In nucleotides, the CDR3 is TGTGCCAGCTCACAACCCGGGACCCGGCATCGGGAGCTGTTTTTT.

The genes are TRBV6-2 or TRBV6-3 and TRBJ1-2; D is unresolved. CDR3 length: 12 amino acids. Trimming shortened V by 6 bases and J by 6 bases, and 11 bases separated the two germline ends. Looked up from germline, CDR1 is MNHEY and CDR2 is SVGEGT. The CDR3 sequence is CASSLDGDGYTF. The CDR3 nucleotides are TGTGCCAGCAGCCTCGATGGGGATGGCTACACCTTC.